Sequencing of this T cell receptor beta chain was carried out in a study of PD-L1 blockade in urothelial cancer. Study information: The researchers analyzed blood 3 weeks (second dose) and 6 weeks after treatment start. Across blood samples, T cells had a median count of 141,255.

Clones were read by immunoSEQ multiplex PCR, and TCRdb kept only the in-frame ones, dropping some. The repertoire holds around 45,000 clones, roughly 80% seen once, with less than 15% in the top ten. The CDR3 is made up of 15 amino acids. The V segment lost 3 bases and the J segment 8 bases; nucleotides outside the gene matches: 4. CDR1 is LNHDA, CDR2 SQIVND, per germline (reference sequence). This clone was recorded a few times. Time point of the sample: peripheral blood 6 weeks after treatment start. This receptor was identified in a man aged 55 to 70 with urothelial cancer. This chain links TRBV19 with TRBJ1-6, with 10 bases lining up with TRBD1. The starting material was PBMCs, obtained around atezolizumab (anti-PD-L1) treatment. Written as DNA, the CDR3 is TGTGCCAGTAGTATGGGCGGGACAGGGGATTCACCCCTCCACTTT. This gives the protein CASSMGGTGDSPLHF.